This T cell receptor beta chain is from a study of a mutant IDH1 vaccine in newly diagnosed glioma (dated by TCRdb to the early 2020s). For the study in its entirety: Vaccination started 4-6 weeks after radiotherapy alone, or was given together with temozolomide cycles in the groups whose treatment included chemotherapy. Of the roughly 34 treated patients, about 62% were male and around 40% were female, and the mean age was 40.4 years. Prior to enrollment, patients had been given standard therapy consisting of radiotherapy alone, temozolomide alone, or radiochemotherapy with temozolomide, with the combination given to most patients. Visit V12 was the week-35 safety follow-up and visit V13 was the week-47 end of study. Peripheral blood was drawn at six visits: V03 (baseline), V05, V07, V10, V12 and V13. For exploratory analyses, approximately 25 treated patients had longitudinal TCRB deep sequencing done wherever samples were available.

Overall study results and their limits: The authors stated that sample limitations prevented analyses of patient blood samples from being reproduced. Pseudoprogression seemed to be unrelated to changes in the top peripheral T cell clonotypes found by TCRB sequencing. Across multiple MHC alleles, vaccine-induced immune responses were seen in around 93% of patients. PBMC samples for TCRB deep sequencing were selected based on availability.

A remark on this clone: This clone's antigen is unknown. No base-level quality is on record; no much larger clone is a single base apart.

Library preparation was by the immunoSEQ multiplex PCR assay. The hsTCRB Kit was used according to the manufacturer's protocol to amplify rearranged TCR beta chain sequences. TCRB libraries were sequenced on an Illumina MiSeq. On the study's bioinformatics: The proprietary platform of the kit vendor was used for demultiplexing, trimming and gene mapping. As stored in TCRdb, this immuneACCESS dataset retains in-frame rearrangements with V and J assigned. A fraction of the clones does not appear; measured against another copy, unresolved V genes explain less than half of the discrepancy, and the remainder lacks a known reason. V and J calls and clone size are copied from that table; D and trimming were computed from the DNA. For this sample there are about 50,000 clones; around four fifths appear just once. The top ten hold roughly 4% of the sample. The germline V gene encodes CDR1 SGHRS and CDR2 YFSETQ. V gives up 5 bases and J gives up 5 bases, and the segment between their germline ends measures 14 bases. Including the terminal cysteine and phenylalanine, the CDR3 comprises 13 residues. CDR3 DNA only is kept here, 39 bases in frame from base 1.

According to the study, the label for this sample's time point signals: week 35, safety follow-up. Each vaccine dose was 300 ug of a 20-mer mutant IDH1 peptide in Montanide, given subcutaneously with topical imiquimod. Eight vaccinations were administered to patients in weeks 1, 3, 5, 7, 11, 15, 19 and 23, corresponding to visits V03 through V10. Newly diagnosed WHO grade 3 or 4 IDH1-mutant astrocytomas showing loss of nuclear ATRX were present in the donors. The samples were drawn from NOA16, a multicentre, single-arm, open-label phase I trial in Germany that tested a mutant IDH1 peptide vaccine in humans for the first time. The DNeasy Blood and Tissue Kit was used to extract genomic DNA from EDTA blood for TCRB sequencing.

Sample: PBMCs, taken from a glioma patient whose treatment included an IDH1 peptide vaccine. The rearranged chain carries TRBV5-1 and TRBJ2-7, and possibly TRBD2, on 5 matching bases. The clonotype comes from a woman aged 18-35 years with glioma. CDR3 loop: CASRNWIGDEQYF. The nucleotide sequence is given as TGCGCCAGCAGGAATTGGATCGGGGACGAGCAGTACTTC. Supplemented by the reference TRBV5-1 and TRBJ2-7 proteins around the CDR3, the complete variable domain is KAGVTQTPRYLIKTRGQQVTLSCSPISGHRSVSWYQQTPGQGLQFLFEYFSETQRNKGNFPGRFSGRQFSNSRSEMNVSTLELGDSALYLCASRNWIGDEQYFGPGTRLTVT.